Given below is one TCR beta chain in context. Its antigen is not known. The entry originates in a study of molecular identifiers for immune sequencing clone quantification. Findings of the study overall: For effector cells, clones above 20 RNA copies held over 97% of molecules; for naive cells, under 1%.

This CDR3 has 13 amino acids. V shed 5 bases and J shed 2 bases, with 9 bases lying between them. The CD8+CD4-CCR7+CD45RA+ phenotype defined the sorted naive CD8 T cells. Each CDR3 protein gets one entry after TCRdb re-called the PCR reads with MiXCR. The sample records about half a million distinct CDR3 sequences, about 25% being singletons. This receptor was obtained from a human donor in good health. Some libraries in this study had Jurkat cell RNA spiked in. Sequenced input: naive CD8+ T cells from blood, with Jurkat cell RNA spiked in. Subset of the sample: FACS-sorted CD8+CD4-CCR7+CD45RA+ naive T cells. The chain recombines TRBV12-3 or TRBV12-4 with TRBJ1-1; D possibly corresponds to TRBD1 (6 bases). CDR3 in amino acids: CASSRQDNTEAFF. The CDR3 nucleotides read TGTGCCAGCAGTAGACAGGACAACACTGAAGCTTTCTTT.